The present T cell receptor (beta chain) was sequenced within a study of T cells in Graves' hyperthyroidism and ophthalmopathy. Concerning this clonotype: The antigen is not known.

Whole-study findings and limits: Model-based prediction identified ophthalmopathy a median roughly 5.9 months prior to its onset. Ophthalmopathy was distinguished from stable hyperthyroidism by 13 V-J signatures.

The CDR3 has 12 residues. Per the germline V gene, CDR1 is LNHDA and CDR2 is SQIVND (reference sequence). V lost 0 bases and J 8 bases, leaving 5 bases between the germline ends. Researchers amplified the TCR beta CDR3 regions from RNA transcripts. During a first-round RT-PCR of the TCR CDR3, the HTBI primer set was used. From the multiplex PCR reads, TCRdb called clonotypes with MiXCR, one entry per CDR3 protein. The data show 400,000 to 550,000 distinct CDR3 sequences, with approximately 25% seen just once and around 10% held by the top ten. Each person with ophthalmopathy scored at least 3 on the Clinical Activity Score, reached NOSPECS grade 4 or higher, and had been ill under 3 months.

The receptor's source is a woman in her twenties or thirties with Graves' ophthalmopathy. V and J are TRBV19 and TRBJ1-5; no clear D gene. The sample comprised blood. CDR3 sequence (DNA): TGTGCCAGTAGTATAGATCCAGAGCCCCAGCATTTT. Encoded protein: CASSIDPEPQHF.